Following are 5 T cell receptor beta chains from one sample sequenced in a study of neoadjuvant nivolumab and ipilimumab in lung cancer. The data were produced by immunoSEQ multiplex PCR, yet TCRdb's version contains in-frame clones alone and is incomplete. The data contain fewer than 40,000 clones, less than 95% of them singletons. Sequenced material: peripheral blood, taken after neoadjuvant nivolumab, alone or with ipilimumab, at or shortly before surgery. These receptors originate from an adult with non-small cell lung cancer.

CDR3 nucleotide sequence: TGCGCCAGCAGCTTCTATGGGTCTGGAAACACCATATATTTT. Its translation is CASSFYGSGNTIYF. V gene TRBV5-1 combines with J gene TRBJ1-3; D is unclear. This CDR3 has 14 residues. CDR1 is SGHRS and CDR2 is YFSETQ in the germline V gene. Trimming pared 2 bases from V and 1 base from J, leaving 7 bases between.

The chain joins TRBV10-3 to TRBJ1-4; D unclear. The CDR3 is made up of 13 amino acids. Germline CDR1 and CDR2: ENHRY and SYGVKD. V lost 5 bases and J 3 bases, leaving 7 bases between the germline ends. The chain's CDR3 is CAISWGANEKLFF. The CDR3 DNA sequence: TGTGCCATCAGTTGGGGAGCTAATGAAAAACTGTTTTTT.

The V gene is TRBV7-6, the J gene TRBJ2-7; 10 bases match TRBD1. Germline trimming cut 3 bases from V and 4 bases from J; bases unmatched to any gene: 3. CDR3 size: 14 residues. Germline CDR1 and CDR2: SGHVS and FNYEAQ. CDR3 region: CASSFGDRGYEQYF. CDR3 nucleotide sequence: TGTGCCAGCAGCTTCGGGGACAGGGGTTACGAGCAGTACTTC.

The V and J genes are TRBV11-2 and TRBJ1-3; TRBD1 is a possible D gene (6 bases). V lost 2 bases to trimming and J lost 8 bases, with 16 bases between them. From germline, CDR1 is SGHAT and CDR2 FQNNGV. This CDR3 has 15 residues. The CDR3 is CASSLFRSGVDTIYF. The CDR3 nucleotides read TGTGCCAGCAGCTTATTTCGTTCAGGGGTTGACACCATATATTTT.

This chain uses TRBV10-2 with TRBJ1-2; D remains unclear. V lost 0 bases, J lost 4 bases, and 9 bases lay in between. The CDR3 runs 14 residues. The V gene's germline CDR1 is WSHSY and CDR2 SAAADI. The CDR3 here is CASSESEVSYGYTF. The CDR3 DNA reads TGCGCCAGCAGTGAGTCTGAGGTTAGCTATGGCTACACCTTC.